This TCR beta chain was sequenced in a study of blood T cells in healthy people across ages. Study outcomes and limitations: A conclusive naive versus antigen-experienced comparison was prevented by the unsorted PBMCs.

A sample-barcoded 5' primer and a J-beta primer mix were used in a second PCR of roughly 7 to 11 cycles. One entry per CDR3 protein results from TCRdb running MiXCR on the 5' RACE reads. Among about 1,500,000 distinct CDR3 sequences listed, 42% were seen once. Trimming pared 0 bases from V and 4 bases from J, leaving 18 bases between. The CDR3 sequence is 18 residues long. Germline assignment: CDR1 KGHDR and CDR2 SFDVKD. Of note for this clonotype: What it binds is unknown.

This receptor was identified in a woman aged 18-29 years in good health. The sample was blood. V gene TRBV24-1 combines with J gene TRBJ1-5, with D perhaps TRBD1 (6 bases). CDR3 coding DNA: TGTGCCACCAGTGATTTGCTCGGGGGGCAGGGACTTAATCAGCCCCAGCATTTT. Its protein is CATSDLLGGQGLNQPQHF.